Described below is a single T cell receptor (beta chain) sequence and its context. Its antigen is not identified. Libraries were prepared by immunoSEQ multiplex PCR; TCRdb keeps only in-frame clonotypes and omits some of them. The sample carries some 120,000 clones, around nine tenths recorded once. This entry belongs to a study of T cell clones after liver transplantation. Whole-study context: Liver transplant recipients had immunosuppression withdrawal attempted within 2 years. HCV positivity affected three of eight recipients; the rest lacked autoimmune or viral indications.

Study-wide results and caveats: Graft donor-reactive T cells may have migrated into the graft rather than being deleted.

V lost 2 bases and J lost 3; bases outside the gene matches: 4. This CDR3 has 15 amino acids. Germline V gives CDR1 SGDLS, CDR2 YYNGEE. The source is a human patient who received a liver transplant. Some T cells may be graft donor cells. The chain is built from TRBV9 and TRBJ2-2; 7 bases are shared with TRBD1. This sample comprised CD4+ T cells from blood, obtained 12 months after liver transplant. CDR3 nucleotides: TGTGCCAGCAGCGTGACAGGGTTAGACACCGGGGAGCTGTTTTTT. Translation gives CASSVTGLDTGELFF.